These 11 T cell receptor beta chains were sequenced from one sample in a study of graft-versus-host responses after intestinal transplantation. Clones were sequenced by immunoSEQ multiplex PCR, and TCRdb holds only the in-frame ones, with some missing. The sample contains over 100,000 clones, 85% to 95% of which appear only once. Their antigen targets remain unknown. The material sequenced was unstimulated CD8+ T cells sorted from spleen or lymph node cells, taken before intestinal transplant. These receptors came from a human donor who received an intestinal transplant.

Turning to this clone: An end of the junction differs from the germline gene, which may be a read error. The CDR3 loop reads CASSQEIAGGTSNEQYF. CDR3 in DNA: TGCGCCAGCAGCCAAGAGATAGCGGGAGGAACCTCCAACGAGCAGTACTTC. The chain couples TRBV4-3 to TRBJ2-5, with TRBD2 matching 10 bases. Near its end, the DNA agrees better with TRBJ2-7, so the J call may be wrong. Per the germline V gene, CDR1 is LGHNA and CDR2 is YSLEER. The CDR3 extends over 17 amino acids.

This chain connects TRBV4-1 to TRBJ1-2; perhaps TRBD1 as D (5 bases). Per germline, CDR1 MGHRA and CDR2 YSYEKL. The CDR3 spans 15 residues. V gave up 4 bases and J gave up 7 bases, with 19 bases separating them. The CDR3 here is CASSPSLGQLGGYTF. The CDR3 bases are TGCGCCAGCAGCCCCTCATTGGGGCAGCTTGGTGGCTACACCTTC.

The rearrangement links TRBV9 to TRBJ2-3; possible D gene TRBD2, 6 bases. Trimming took 3 bases from V and 5 from J, leaving 16 bases between them. The CDR3 runs to 15 residues. Looked up from germline, CDR1 is SGDLS and CDR2 is YYNGEE. The CDR3 region has the DNA TGTGCCAGCAGCGCGATGGGGAGGACGGGAGATACGCAGTATTTT. Residues: CASSAMGRTGDTQYF.

In this sample, this clone turned up a few times. The J gene is TRBJ2-4, the V gene TRBV15; the D call may be TRBD1 or TRBD2 (6 bases each). The length of the CDR3 is 14 residues. Trimming removed 5 bases at V and 6 bases at J, with 14 bases between. Germline-derived CDR1 and CDR2 are LNHNV and YYDKDF (reference sequence). The CDR3 DNA reads TGTGCCACCAGCCGAGGAGGGGGGAGAAACATTCAGTACTTC. Protein product: CATSRGGGRNIQYF.

The rearrangement joins TRBV28 to TRBJ2-5, with TRBD2 identical over 9 bases. The J call may not be correct, given that the DNA end is closer to TRBJ2-7. Germline V gives CDR1 MDHEN, CDR2 SYDVKM. The CDR3 spans 15 residues. The CDR3 coding sequence is TGTGCCAGCAGTTTATTTCTAGCGGGATTGGTCGAGCAGTACTTC. Translated: CASSLFLAGLVEQYF.

The rearrangement uses TRBV13 and TRBJ2-7, with TRBD2 matching 7 bases. The CDR3 length is 14 residues. V shed 5 bases, J shed 4 bases, and the junction held 8 bases outside the gene matches. Per the germline V gene, CDR1 is PRHDT and CDR2 is FYEKMQ (reference sequence). CDR3 region: CASSPREEVYEQYF. Here the CDR3 DNA reads TGTGCCAGCAGCCCTCGGGAGGAAGTATACGAGCAGTACTTC.

The rearrangement joins TRBV7-2 to TRBJ2-5; 10 bases are shared with TRBD1. The tail of the sequence fits TRBJ2-7 better, so the J call may be wrong. CDR1 SGHTA and CDR2 FQGNSA come from the germline V gene. The CDR3 covers 15 residues. The CDR3 DNA reads as TGTGCCAGCAGCCCGACAGGGGGCGAGTCCTACGAGCAGTACTTC. Its protein product is CASSPTGGESYEQYF.

V and J are TRBV6-6 and TRBJ2-7; D is ambiguous. The CDR3 is 12 amino acids. The germline CDR1 and CDR2 sequences are MNHNY and SVGAGI (reference sequence). V was trimmed by 0 bases and J by 6 bases, leaving 6 bases between them. The chain's CDR3 is CASSYSGSEQYF. The DNA for the CDR3 is TGTGCCAGCAGTTACTCGGGCTCCGAGCAGTACTTC.

The rearrangement uses TRBV9 and TRBJ1-1, with D maybe TRBD1 (5 bases). The V end lost 4 bases, the J end lost 4 bases, and 17 bases lay between the germline ends. The germline V gene has CDR1 SGDLS and CDR2 YYNGEE. This CDR3 comprises 15 residues. The CDR3 loop reads CASSSRGGGITEAFF. Written as DNA, the CDR3 is TGTGCCAGCAGCTCTAGGGGTGGTGGTATCACTGAAGCTTTCTTT.

The rearrangement uses TRBV19 and TRBJ2-2; 10 nucleotides agree with TRBD1. Germline V gene lookup returns CDR1 LNHDA and CDR2 SQIVND (reference sequence). V dropped 5 bases and J dropped 4; count of bases not matched to a gene: 7. This CDR3 has 16 amino acids. The CDR3 region is CASSETGGYTTGELFF. CDR3 in DNA: TGTGCCAGTAGTGAGACAGGGGGCTATACCACCGGGGAGCTGTTTTTT.

The chain recombines TRBV4-3 with TRBJ2-7; 7 nucleotides align to TRBD2. Germline CDR1 and CDR2: LGHNA and YSLEER. V was clipped by 4 bases and J by 3 bases; unmatched bases: 12. This CDR3 region has 16 residues. The CDR3 sequence: CASSPGGAGYNYEQYF. CDR3 DNA sequence: TGCGCCAGCAGCCCAGGAGGAGCGGGATACAACTACGAGCAGTACTTC.